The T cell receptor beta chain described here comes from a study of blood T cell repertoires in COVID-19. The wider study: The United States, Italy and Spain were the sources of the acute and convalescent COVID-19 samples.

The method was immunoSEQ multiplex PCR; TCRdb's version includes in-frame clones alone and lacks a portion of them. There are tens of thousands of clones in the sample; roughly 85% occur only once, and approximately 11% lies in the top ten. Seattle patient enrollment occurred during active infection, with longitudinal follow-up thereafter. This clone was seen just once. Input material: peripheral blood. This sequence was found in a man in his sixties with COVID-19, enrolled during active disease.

This CDR3 is CASTAGEYNEQFF. CDR3 bases: TGTGCCAGCACAGCGGGGGAGTACAATGAGCAGTTCTTC. This chain links TRBV3-1 (or the pseudogene TRBV3-2) with TRBJ2-1, with TRBD2 matching 8 bases. V was clipped by 7 bases and J by 4 bases; unmatched bases: 3. The CDR3 length is 13 residues. CDR1 is LGHDT, CDR2 YNNKEL, per germline (reference sequence).